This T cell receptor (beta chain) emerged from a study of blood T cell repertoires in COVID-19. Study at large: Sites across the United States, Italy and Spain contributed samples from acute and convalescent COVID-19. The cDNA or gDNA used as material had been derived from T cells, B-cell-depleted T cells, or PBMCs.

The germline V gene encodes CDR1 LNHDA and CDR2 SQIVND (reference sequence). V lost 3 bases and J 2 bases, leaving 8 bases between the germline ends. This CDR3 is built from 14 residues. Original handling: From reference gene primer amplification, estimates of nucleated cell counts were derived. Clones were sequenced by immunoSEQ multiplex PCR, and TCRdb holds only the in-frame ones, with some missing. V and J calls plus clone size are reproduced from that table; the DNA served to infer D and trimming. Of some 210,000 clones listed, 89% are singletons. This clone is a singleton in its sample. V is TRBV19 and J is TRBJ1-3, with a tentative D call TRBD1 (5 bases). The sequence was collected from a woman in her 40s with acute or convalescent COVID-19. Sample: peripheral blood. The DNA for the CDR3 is TGTGCCAGTAGTATGGGGGGACCTGGAAACACCATATATTTT. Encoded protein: CASSMGGPGNTIYF.